A selection of T cell receptor beta chains follows, all from one sample in a study of blood T cell repertoires in COVID-19. Sequencing was performed with immunoSEQ multiplex PCR; in TCRdb, only in-frame clones are kept and a portion is missing. The sample has over 250,000 clones, around 89% seen once. Sequences were obtained from PBMCs or T cells enriched from blood (not recorded which). The receptor set was obtained from a woman between 50 and 59 years old who had recovered from COVID-19. CDR3s include the opening cysteine and the closing phenylalanine or tryptophan. D genes are given only for firm matches. Not every row has a clone size; where given, it reads once, few, many or a size class.

CASSPMYPSGTYYNEQFF TGTGCCAGCAGTCCTATGTACCCTAGCGGGACCTACTACAATGAGCAGTTCTTC - TRBV7-2 18 TRBD2 TRBJ2-1
CASSIGRPHEQYF TGTGCCAGTAGTATCGGGAGACCTCACGAGCAGTACTTC - TRBV19 13 - TRBJ2-7
CASSLGLASNEQFF TGCGCCAGCAGCTTGGGACTAGCTTCAAATGAGCAGTTCTTC - TRBV5-1 14 TRBD2 TRBJ2-1
CASSLGAGRTDTQYF TGTGCCAGCAGCTTAGGGGCGGGACGCACAGATACGCAGTATTTT - TRBV7-2 15 - TRBJ2-3
CASSRGTENSPLHF TGTGCCAGCAGCCGGGGGACAGAGAATTCACCCCTCCACTTT few TRBV3-1/TRBV3-2 14 TRBD1 TRBJ1-6
CASSALLAASTDTQYF TGTGCCAGCAGTGCCCTACTAGCGGCTAGCACAGATACGCAGTATTTT once TRBV2 16 TRBD2 TRBJ2-3
CASSLTAQSRASHRGYTF TGTGCCAGCAGCTTGACAGCTCAATCGAGGGCGAGCCACCGCGGCTACACCTTC - TRBV5-8 18 - TRBJ1-2
CSVTGNYGYTF TGCAGTGTCACAGGGAACTATGGCTACACCTTC - TRBV20-1 11 - TRBJ1-2
CASSDVDRNYNEQFF TGTGCCAGCAGTGATGTAGACAGGAACTACAATGAGCAGTTCTTC - TRBV2 15 - TRBJ2-1
CASSLIEWGRESSPLHF TGTGCCAGCAGCTTAATAGAGTGGGGCAGGGAATCATCACCCCTCCACTTT - TRBV7-9 17 - TRBJ1-6
CAISPDNSSGNTIYF TGTGCCATCAGCCCAGACAACTCCTCTGGAAACACCATATATTTT - TRBV10-3 15 - TRBJ1-3
CASSVEGQGARETQYF TGTGCCAGCAGCGTAGAAGGACAGGGGGCGAGGGAGACCCAGTACTTC - TRBV9 16 TRBD1 TRBJ2-5
CASRPTGGFDTEAFF TGTGCCAGCAGACCAACAGGGGGCTTTGACACTGAAGCTTTCTTT - TRBV11-2 15 TRBD1 TRBJ1-1
CASSNYYEQYF TGTGCCAGTAGTAATTACTACGAGCAGTACTTC - TRBV19 11 - TRBJ2-7
CASSESGGPQHF TGTGCCAGCAGTGAATCCGGTGGGCCCCAGCATTTT - TRBV25-1 12 - TRBJ1-5
CASSFTGYYGYTF TGTGCCAGCAGCTTCACAGGGTACTATGGCTACACCTTC - TRBV5-8 13 - TRBJ1-2
CAISGTGGSPLHF TGTGCCATCAGTGGGACAGGGGGTTCACCCCTCCACTTT - TRBV10-3 13 TRBD1 TRBJ1-6
CASSREEVANSPLHF TGTGCCAGCAGCCGGGAGGAGGTCGCCAATTCACCCCTCCACTTT - TRBV27 15 - TRBJ1-6
CASSYSSSSYEQYF TGTGCCAGCAGTTACTCGTCGAGCTCCTACGAGCAGTACTTC - TRBV6-2/TRBV6-3 14 - TRBJ2-7
CASSVDSGALYEQYF TGTGCCAGCAGCGTAGATAGCGGGGCCCTCTACGAGCAGTACTTC few TRBV9 15 TRBD2 TRBJ2-7
CASSYRDRGREGYTF TGTGCCAGCAGCTACCGGGACAGGGGGCGAGAAGGCTACACCTTC - TRBV6-6 15 TRBD1 TRBJ1-2
CASSSLLGQGVADTQYF TGCGCCAGCAGCTCCCTGCTGGGACAGGGAGTTGCAGATACGCAGTATTTT - TRBV5-1 17 TRBD1 TRBJ2-3
CASVDRGGSYEQYF TGTGCCAGCGTGGACAGGGGTGGGTCCTACGAGCAGTACTTC - TRBV6-6 14 TRBD1 TRBJ2-7
CSVDGQGADTQYF TGCAGCGTCGATGGGCAAGGCGCAGATACGCAGTATTTT - TRBV29-1 13 - TRBJ2-3
CASSRRVGGQETQYF TGTGCCAGCAGCCGACGGGTCGGGGGCCAAGAGACCCAGTACTTC once TRBV7-9 15 - TRBJ2-5
CASSISDRGSLSNQPQHF TGTGCCAGTAGTATTTCGGACAGGGGGAGTTTAAGCAATCAGCCCCAGCATTTT once TRBV19 18 TRBD1 TRBJ1-5